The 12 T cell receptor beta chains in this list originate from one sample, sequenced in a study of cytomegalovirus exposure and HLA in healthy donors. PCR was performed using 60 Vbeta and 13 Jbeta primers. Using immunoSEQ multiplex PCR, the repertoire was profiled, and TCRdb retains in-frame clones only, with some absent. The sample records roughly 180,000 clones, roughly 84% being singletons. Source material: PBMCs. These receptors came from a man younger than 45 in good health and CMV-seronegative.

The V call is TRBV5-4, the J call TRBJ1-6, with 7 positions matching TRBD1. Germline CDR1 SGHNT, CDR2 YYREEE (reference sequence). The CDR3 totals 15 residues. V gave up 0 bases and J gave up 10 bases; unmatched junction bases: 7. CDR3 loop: CASSLASGGDSPLHF. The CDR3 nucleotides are TGTGCCAGCAGCTTGGCATCAGGGGGTGACTCACCCCTCCACTTT.

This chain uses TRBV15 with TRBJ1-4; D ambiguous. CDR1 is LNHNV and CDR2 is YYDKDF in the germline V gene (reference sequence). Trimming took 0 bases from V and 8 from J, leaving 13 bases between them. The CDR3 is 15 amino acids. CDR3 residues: CATSRDGDNREKLFF. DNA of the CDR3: TGTGCCACCAGCAGAGATGGCGACAATCGGGAAAAACTGTTTTTT.

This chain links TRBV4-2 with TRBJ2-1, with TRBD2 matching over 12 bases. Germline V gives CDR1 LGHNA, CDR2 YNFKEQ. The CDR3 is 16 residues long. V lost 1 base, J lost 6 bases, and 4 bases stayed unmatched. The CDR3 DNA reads TGTGCCAGCAGCCAAGTGGGACTAGCGGGTGTCAATGAGCAGTTCTTC. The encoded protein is CASSQVGLAGVNEQFF.

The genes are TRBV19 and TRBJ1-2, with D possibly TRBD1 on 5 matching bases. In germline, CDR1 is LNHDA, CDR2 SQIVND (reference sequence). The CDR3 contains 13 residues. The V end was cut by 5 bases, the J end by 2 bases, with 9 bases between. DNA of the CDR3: TGTGCCAGTAGTGGTCAGGGCAACTATGGCTACACCTTC. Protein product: CASSGQGNYGYTF.

CDR3 nucleotide sequence: TGTGCCAGCAGCACGGATGGGGGCCGTGAGCAGTACTTC. This codes for CASSTDGGREQYF. V is TRBV9 and J is TRBJ2-7; maybe TRBD1 (6 bases). Trimming shortened V by 4 bases and J by 7 bases, and 15 bases separated the two germline ends. Germline V gene data show CDR1 as SGDLS and CDR2 as YYNGEE. The CDR3 consists of 13 residues.

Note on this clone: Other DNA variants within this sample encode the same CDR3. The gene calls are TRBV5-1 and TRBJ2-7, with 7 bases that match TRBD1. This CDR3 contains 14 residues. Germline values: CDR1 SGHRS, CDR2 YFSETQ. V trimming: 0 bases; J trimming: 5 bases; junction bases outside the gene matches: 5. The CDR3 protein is CASSLGQGRDEQYF. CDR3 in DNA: TGCGCCAGCAGCTTGGGACAGGGCCGGGACGAGCAGTACTTC.

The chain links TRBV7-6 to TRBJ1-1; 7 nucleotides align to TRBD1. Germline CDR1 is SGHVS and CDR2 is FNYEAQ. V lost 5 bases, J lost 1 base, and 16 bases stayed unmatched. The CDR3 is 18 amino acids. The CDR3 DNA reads TGTGCCAGCAGCCCGCGTTCGCAGGGGGTAAGTGCGAACACTGAAGCTTTCTTT. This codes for CASSPRSQGVSANTEAFF.

This chain's CDR3 is CASSPIAGWNTGELFF. The CDR3 nucleotides read TGTGCCAGCAGCCCCATAGCGGGGTGGAACACCGGGGAGCTGTTTTTT. The chain recombines TRBV7-7 with TRBJ2-2, with 8 positions matching TRBD2. V lost 5 bases and J lost 1; bases outside the gene matches: 6. CDR3 size: 16 residues. Germline assignment: CDR1 SSHAT and CDR2 FNYEAQ (reference sequence).

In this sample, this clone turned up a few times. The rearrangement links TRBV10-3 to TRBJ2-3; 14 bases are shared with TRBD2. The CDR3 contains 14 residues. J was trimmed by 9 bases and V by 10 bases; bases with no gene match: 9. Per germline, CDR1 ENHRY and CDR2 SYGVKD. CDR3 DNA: TGTGCCACCCGGACTAGCGGGGGGCGGGGGACGCAGTATTTT. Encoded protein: CATRTSGGRGTQYF.

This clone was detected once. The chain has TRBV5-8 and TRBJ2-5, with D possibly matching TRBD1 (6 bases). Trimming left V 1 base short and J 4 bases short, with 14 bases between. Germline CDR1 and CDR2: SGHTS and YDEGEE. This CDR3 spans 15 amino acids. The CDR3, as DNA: TGTGCCAGCAGCTTGAGTGGAGGACAGAGAGAGACCCAGTACTTC. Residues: CASSLSGGQRETQYF.

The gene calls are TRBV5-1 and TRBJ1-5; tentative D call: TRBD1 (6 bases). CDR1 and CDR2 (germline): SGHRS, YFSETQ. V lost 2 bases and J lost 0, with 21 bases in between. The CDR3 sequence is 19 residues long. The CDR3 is CASSFTGPLFHYSNQPQHF. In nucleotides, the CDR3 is TGCGCCAGCAGCTTCACAGGGCCTCTCTTTCACTATAGCAATCAGCCCCAGCATTTT. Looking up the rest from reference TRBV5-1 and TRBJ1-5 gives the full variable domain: KAGVTQTPRYLIKTRGQQVTLSCSPISGHRSVSWYQQTPGQGLQFLFEYFSETQRNKGNFPGRFSGRQFSNSRSEMNVSTLELGDSALYLCASSFTGPLFHYSNQPQHFGDGTRLSIL.

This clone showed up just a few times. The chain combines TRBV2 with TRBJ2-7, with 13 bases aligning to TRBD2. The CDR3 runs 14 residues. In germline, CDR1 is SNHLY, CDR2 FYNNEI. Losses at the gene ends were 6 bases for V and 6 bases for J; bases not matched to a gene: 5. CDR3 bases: TGTGCCAGCAGGGAGGGACTAGCGGGGAGCGAGCAGTACTTC. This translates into CASREGLAGSEQYF.